The T cell receptor (beta chain) described here comes from a study of CD8+CD57+ T cells in acquired aplastic anemia. Profiles of TCR beta VDJ and CDR3 were generated from a genomic DNA template. TCRdb re-called the reads with MiXCR, one entry per CDR3 protein. The table includes 100,000 to 130,000 distinct CDR3 sequences, 40% to 65% detected once. This sequence was found in a human donor in good health, serving as a control. The sequenced sample was sorted CD4+, CD8+, or CD8+CD57+ T cells (not recorded which) from PBMCs.

The CDR3 here is CATSYTGEKLFF. In nucleotides, the CDR3 is TGTGCCACCAGCTACACGGGTGAAAAACTGTTTTTT. The genes are TRBV15 and TRBJ1-4; D gene unclear. The CDR3 sequence is 12 residues long. Trimming took off 5 bases at V and 7 bases at J, with 8 bases between the two ends. Germline V gene lookup returns CDR1 LNHNV and CDR2 YYDKDF (reference sequence). The whole variable domain, remainder taken from reference TRBV15 and TRBJ1-4, is DAMVIQNPRYQVTQFGKPVTLSCSQTLNHNVMYWYQQKSSQAPKLLFHYYDKDFNNEADTPDNFQSRRPNTSFCFLDIRSPGLGDTAMYLCATSYTGEKLFFGSGTQLSVL.